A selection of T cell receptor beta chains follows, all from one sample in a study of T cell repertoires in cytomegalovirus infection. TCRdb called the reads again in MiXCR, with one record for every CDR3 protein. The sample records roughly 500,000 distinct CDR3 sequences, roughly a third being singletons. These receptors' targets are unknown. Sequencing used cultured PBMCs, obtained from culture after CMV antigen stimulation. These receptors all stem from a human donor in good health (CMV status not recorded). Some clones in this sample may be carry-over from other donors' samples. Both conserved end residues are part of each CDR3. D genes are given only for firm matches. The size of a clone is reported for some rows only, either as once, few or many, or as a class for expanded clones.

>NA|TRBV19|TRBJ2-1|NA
TGTGCCAGTAGTCCTACTACAGGGAATCTCTACAATGAGCAGTTCTTC
CASSPTTGNLYNEQFF
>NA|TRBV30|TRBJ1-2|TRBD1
TGTGCCTGGAGTAAACCGGGACAGGGGAATGCTGGCTACACCTTC
CAWSKPGQGNAGYTF
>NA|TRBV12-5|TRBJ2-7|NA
TGTGCTAGTGCCCTCGGAGGGACTCCCTACGAGCAGTACTTC
CASALGGTPYEQYF
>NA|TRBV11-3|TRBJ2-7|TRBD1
TGTGCCAGCAGCAGCCGGGACAGTTGGGAGCAGTACTTC
CASSSRDSWEQYF
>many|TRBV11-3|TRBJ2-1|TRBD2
TGTGCCAGCACCGGGACTAGCGGGAGTTATGAGCAGTTCTTC
CASTGTSGSYEQFF
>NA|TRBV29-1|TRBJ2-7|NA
TGCAGCGTCCGTATAGACTCCGACGAGCAGTACTTC
CSVRIDSDEQYF
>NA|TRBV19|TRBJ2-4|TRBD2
TGTGCCAGTAGTATGATTCTAGCGGTAGCCAAAAACATTCAGTACTTC
CASSMILAVAKNIQYF
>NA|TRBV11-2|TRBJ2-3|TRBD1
TGTGCCAGCAGCTTAGGCAGGGGGCGAGCAGATACGCAGTATTTT
CASSLGRGRADTQYF
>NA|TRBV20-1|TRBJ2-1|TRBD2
TGCAGTGCTAGGGCTGCCGGGAGGATCATCGGTGAGCAGTTCTTC
CSARAAGRIIGEQFF
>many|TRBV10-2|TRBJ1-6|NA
TGCGCCAGCAGTGACCGGACGGTGAGCTCCTATAATTCACCCCTCCACTTT
CASSDRTVSSYNSPLHF
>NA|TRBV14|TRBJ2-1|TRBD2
TGTGCCAACAGCCACAGCGGGAGTATCTCCTACAATGAGCAGTTCTTC
CANSHSGSISYNEQFF
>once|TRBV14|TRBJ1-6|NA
TGTGCCAGCAGCCAAGATCCCCCCGGACGGTCACCCCTCCACTTT
CASSQDPPGRSPLHF
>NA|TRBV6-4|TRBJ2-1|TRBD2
TGTGCCAGCAGTGCCTCGCGACCGGGACTAGCGGGAAGGGTCAATGAGCAGTTCTTC
CASSASRPGLAGRVNEQFF
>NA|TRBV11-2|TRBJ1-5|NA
TGTGCCAGCAGCTTGGAGCATGAGAATCAGCCCCAGCATTTT
CASSLEHENQPQHF
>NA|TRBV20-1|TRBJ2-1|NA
TGCAGTGCTAGCTCGACACTAGCTGTCAGCTACAATGAGCAGTTCTTC
CSASSTLAVSYNEQFF
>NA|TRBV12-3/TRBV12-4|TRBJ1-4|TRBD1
TGTGCCAGCAGCAAAACTCAGGGGGCTAATGAAAAACTGTTTTTT
CASSKTQGANEKLFF
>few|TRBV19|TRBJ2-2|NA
TGTGCCAGTAGTGGGGGTGTTACGAACACCGGGGAGCTGTTTTTT
CASSGGVTNTGELFF
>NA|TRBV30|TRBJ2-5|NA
TGTGCCTGGAGTATGACAGGTGATACCCAGTACTTC
CAWSMTGDTQYF
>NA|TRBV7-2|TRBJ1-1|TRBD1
TGTGCCAGCAGCTTAGTTATGGGGACAGGGGAAGCTTTCTTT
CASSLVMGTGEAFF
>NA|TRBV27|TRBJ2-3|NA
TGTGCCAGCAGTTTAGGGGCACGATCTAGCACAGATACGCAGTATTTT
CASSLGARSSTDTQYF
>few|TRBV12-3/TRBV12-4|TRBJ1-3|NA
TGTGCCAGCACCTTCGCGGGGGCAGTTGGAAACACCATATATTTT
CASTFAGAVGNTIYF
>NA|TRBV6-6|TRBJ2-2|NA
TGTGCCAGCAGTTACCCCAACCTTAGCCCCACCGGGGAGCTGTTTTTT
CASSYPNLSPTGELFF
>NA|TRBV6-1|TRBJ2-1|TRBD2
TGTGCCAGCAGCAAAACTAGCGGGCAGGAGGGCAATGAGCAGTTCTTC
CASSKTSGQEGNEQFF
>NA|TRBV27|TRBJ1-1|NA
TGTGCCAGCAAAAAGTCGGGTTATACTGAAGCTTTCTTT
CASKKSGYTEAFF
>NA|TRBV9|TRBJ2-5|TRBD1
TGTGCCAGCAGCGTAGCCACAGGGGGCAAGGAGACCCAGTACTTC
CASSVATGGKETQYF
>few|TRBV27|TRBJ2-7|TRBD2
TGTGCCAGCAGTCCGACGACTAGCGGCGCCTACGAGCAGTACTTC
CASSPTTSGAYEQYF
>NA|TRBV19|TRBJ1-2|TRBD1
TGTGCCAGTAACATAGGACAGGCTTACGAACGGCGCACCTTC
CASNIGQAYERRTF
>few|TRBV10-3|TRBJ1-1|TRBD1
TGTGCCATCAGTGAGCCGGACAGGGTATTTAGTGAAGCTTTCTTT
CAISEPDRVFSEAFF
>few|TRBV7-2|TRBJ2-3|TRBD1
TGTGCCAGCAGCTTAGGGGCAGGGGGCGGTCTGGATACGCAGTATTTT
CASSLGAGGGLDTQYF
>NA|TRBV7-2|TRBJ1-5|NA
TGTGCCAGCAGCTTAGGTAGGGGTGACAATCAGCCCCAGCATTTT
CASSLGRGDNQPQHF
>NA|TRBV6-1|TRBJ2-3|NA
TGTGCCAGCAGGGAGACGGGCGATACGCAGTATTTT
CASRETGDTQYF
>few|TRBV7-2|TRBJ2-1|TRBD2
TGTGCCAGCAGCTTAGGGGTCGGGGGGAGCTACAATGAGCAGTTCTTC
CASSLGVGGSYNEQFF
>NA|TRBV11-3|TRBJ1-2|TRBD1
TGTGCCAGCAGCTTAGGGACAGGCCAGATCTATGGCTACACCTTC
CASSLGTGQIYGYTF
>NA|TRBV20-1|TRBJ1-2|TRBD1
TGCAGTGCTAAAGGAGCCCTGAGGACAGGGGACGGCTACACCTTC
CSAKGALRTGDGYTF
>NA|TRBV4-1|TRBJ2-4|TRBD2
TGTGCCAGCAGCCAAGAATACGGGACTAGCGATCTCCTAGCCAAAAACATTCAGTACTTC
CASSQEYGTSDLLAKNIQYF
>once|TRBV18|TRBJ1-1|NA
TGTGCCAGCTCACCAGTGACCCCGAACACTGAAGCTTTCTTT
CASSPVTPNTEAFF
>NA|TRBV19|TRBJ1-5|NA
TGTGCCAGTAGTTCCTCAGGGTGGACAAGCAATCAGCCCCAGCATTTT
CASSSSGWTSNQPQHF
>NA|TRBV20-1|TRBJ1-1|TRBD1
TGCAGTGCTAAAGGGGGCTTATCTGAAGCTTTCTTT
CSAKGGLSEAFF
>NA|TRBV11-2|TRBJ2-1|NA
TGTGCCAGTACCCGCGAAGCAGCCTACAATGAGCAGTTCTTC
CASTREAAYNEQFF
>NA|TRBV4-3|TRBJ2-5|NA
TGCGCCAGCAGCCAAGAGCGAGTGGGAGTAACAGAGACCCAGTACTTC
CASSQERVGVTETQYF
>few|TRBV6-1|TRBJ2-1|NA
TGTGCCAGCAGTGAAGCTCCGGTGAATGAGCAGTTCTTC
CASSEAPVNEQFF
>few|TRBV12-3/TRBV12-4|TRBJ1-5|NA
TGTGCCAGCAGCCCGGTAGGTTGGAGCAATCAGCCCCAGCATTTT
CASSPVGWSNQPQHF
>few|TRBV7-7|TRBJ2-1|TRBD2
TGTGCTAGCAGCTTAGTAGAGTCTAGCGGGAGGCAGTTCTTC
CASSLVESSGRQFF
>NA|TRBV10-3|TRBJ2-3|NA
TGTGCCATCAGTGAGTCGACTGCGGGCGGAATAAACACAGATACGCAGTATTTT
CAISESTAGGINTDTQYF
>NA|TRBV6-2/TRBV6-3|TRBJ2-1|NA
TGTGCCAGCAGCGGAACGGGGATTGAGCAGTTCTTC
CASSGTGIEQFF
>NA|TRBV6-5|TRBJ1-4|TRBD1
TGTGCCAGCAGTCCCAGGGGACAGGGATGGGGTGAAAAACTGTTTTTT
CASSPRGQGWGEKLFF
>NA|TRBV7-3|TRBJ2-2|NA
TGTGCCAGCAGCTCAATCGGGGGAGCAGTCAACACCGGGGAGCTGTTTTTT
CASSSIGGAVNTGELFF
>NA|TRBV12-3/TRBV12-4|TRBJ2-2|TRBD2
TGTGCCAGCACCGACCGCCGCAGGGGGGTAGCGGGAGCCGGGGAGCTGTTTTTT
CASTDRRRGVAGAGELFF
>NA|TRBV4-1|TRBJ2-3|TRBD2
TGCGCCAGCAGCCAATCAAGCGGGAGGGCAGAGGATACGCAGTATTTT
CASSQSSGRAEDTQYF